This T cell receptor beta chain originates from a study of post-analysis software for immune sequencing data. Overall study findings and caveats: Controls had lower frequencies than patients of a few TRBV segments, which included TRBV5-6, TRBV5-1 and TRBV20-1.

Trimming cost V 7 bases and J 0 bases, with 10 bases left between them. CDR3 length: 13 residues. Germline V lookup: CDR1 DFQATT, CDR2 SNEGSKA (reference sequence). Unique molecular identifiers were present in the TCR beta cDNA libraries. MiXCR, applied by TCRdb to the PCR reads, yields one record per CDR3 protein. Of approximately 730,000 distinct CDR3 sequences in the sample, roughly 27% were seen once. In regard to this clonotype: What it binds is unknown.

The receptor was isolated from a girl aged 10 to 17 with multiple sclerosis. The sequencing input was blood. This rearrangement joins TRBV20-1 to TRBJ1-5; D unresolved. CDR3 loop: CSVKVNSNQPQHF. CDR3 DNA sequence: TGCAGTGTGAAGGTAAATAGCAATCAGCCCCAGCATTTT.